A selection of T cell receptor beta chains follows, all from one sample in a study of T cells in Graves' hyperthyroidism and ophthalmopathy. TCRdb used MiXCR to reprocess the multiplex PCR reads, holding one entry per CDR3 protein. There are 600,000 to 700,000 distinct CDR3 sequences in the sample; about 14% occur only once, and roughly 4.5% lies in the top ten. The sample comprised blood. The receptors derive from a woman between 40 and 50 years old with Graves' ophthalmopathy. Both conserved end residues are part of each CDR3. The order of the fields is CDR3 length, D gene, J gene, clone size, V gene, CDR3 DNA, CDR3 protein. D genes are given only for firm matches. Where a row states a size, it is once, few, many or the class of an expanded clone; other rows omit it.

18 | . | TRBJ1-3 | . | TRBV11-1 | TGTGCCAGCAGCTTACGGTCAGGGCAGGGGTTATCTGGAAACACCATATATTTT | CASSLRSGQGLSGNTIYF
13 | . | TRBJ1-1 | few | TRBV5-4 | TGTGCCAGCAGCCCCGAGACGGGGACTGAAGCTTTCTTT | CASSPETGTEAFF
12 | . | TRBJ1-2 | many | TRBV6-2/TRBV6-3 | TGTGCCAGCAGTTACACTGGGGCCGGCTACACCTTC | CASSYTGAGYTF
15 | . | TRBJ2-2 | many | TRBV27 | TGTGCCAGCAGTTTCATTTTGGGTAGCACCGGGGAGCTGTTTTTT | CASSFILGSTGELFF
13 | . | TRBJ1-1 | many | TRBV10-3 | TGTGCCATCAGTGAGTCGGATAACAGTGAAGCTTTCTTT | CAISESDNSEAFF
15 | TRBD1 | TRBJ2-3 | . | TRBV14 | TGTGCCAGCAGCCAAGATGGGACAGGGTTGGATACGCAGTATTTT | CASSQDGTGLDTQYF
16 | TRBD1 | TRBJ2-5 | many | TRBV20-1 | TGCAGTGCTAGAGACCCTATGACAGGGTCAAGTGAGACCCAGTACTTC | CSARDPMTGSSETQYF
13 | . | TRBJ2-7 | . | TRBV3-1 | TGTGCCAGCAGCCAACTAGTTGCCTACGAGCAGTACTTC | CASSQLVAYEQYF
12 | . | TRBJ2-2 | many | TRBV29-1 | TGCAGCGTTGCGGGGACCTTCGGGGAGCTGTTTTTT | CSVAGTFGELFF
16 | TRBD1 | TRBJ2-2 | . | TRBV24-1 | TGTGCCACCAGTGATTTCCGACAGGGGGGACCTGGGGAGCTGTTTTTT | CATSDFRQGGPGELFF
14 | . | TRBJ1-3 | few | TRBV24-1 | TGTGCCACCATGGACCCGTCGGCTGGAAACACCATATATTTT | CATMDPSAGNTIYF
14 | . | TRBJ2-7 | many | TRBV5-6 | TGTGCCAGCAAGTTCCAGAACTTAAACTACGAGCAGTACTTC | CASKFQNLNYEQYF
16 | . | TRBJ1-6 | many | TRBV10-3 | TGTGCCATCAGTGAGAACAGGGAGAGGGGGAATTCACCCCTCCACTTT | CAISENRERGNSPLHF
15 | TRBD1 | TRBJ2-7 | many | TRBV6-1 | TGTGCCAGCAGCGCCGGGACAGGGTCCTCCTACGAGCAGTACTTC | CASSAGTGSSYEQYF
15 | TRBD2 | TRBJ2-2 | many | TRBV10-3 | TGTGCCATTCTAGCGGGAGGGCCGGGCACCGGGGAGCTGTTTTTT | CAILAGGPGTGELFF
14 | TRBD1 | TRBJ1-5 | many | TRBV20-1 | TGCAGTGCTAGGACAGGGGGCGGCAATCAGCCCCAGCATTTT | CSARTGGGNQPQHF
16 | . | TRBJ1-1 | many | TRBV4-1 | TGCGCCAGCAGCCCGATGCGGGGGGGGATGAACACTGAAGCTTTCTTT | CASSPMRGGMNTEAFF
16 | . | TRBJ2-1 | many | TRBV7-3 | TGTGCCAGCAGCTTAACAATAGAAAGCTCCTACAATGAGCAGTTCTTC | CASSLTIESSYNEQFF
14 | . | TRBJ2-7 | few | TRBV4-3 | TGCGCCAGCAGCCCGGACAACTCTAAATACGAGCAGTACTTC | CASSPDNSKYEQYF
17 | TRBD1 | TRBJ2-6 | many | TRBV10-3 | TGTGCCACCAGCGAGGGACAGAGCTTCTCTGGGGCCAACGTCCTGACTTTC | CATSEGQSFSGANVLTF
17 | . | TRBJ2-7 | many | TRBV11-2 | TGTGCCAGCAGCTTATTAGGGGTGGGGGTTGGATCCTACGAGCAGTACTTC | CASSLLGVGVGSYEQYF
18 | TRBD1 | TRBJ1-1 | many | TRBV30 | TGTGCCTGGAGTAGGGGGCGAGGGACAGGGGATTTGAACACTGAAGCTTTCTTT | CAWSRGRGTGDLNTEAFF